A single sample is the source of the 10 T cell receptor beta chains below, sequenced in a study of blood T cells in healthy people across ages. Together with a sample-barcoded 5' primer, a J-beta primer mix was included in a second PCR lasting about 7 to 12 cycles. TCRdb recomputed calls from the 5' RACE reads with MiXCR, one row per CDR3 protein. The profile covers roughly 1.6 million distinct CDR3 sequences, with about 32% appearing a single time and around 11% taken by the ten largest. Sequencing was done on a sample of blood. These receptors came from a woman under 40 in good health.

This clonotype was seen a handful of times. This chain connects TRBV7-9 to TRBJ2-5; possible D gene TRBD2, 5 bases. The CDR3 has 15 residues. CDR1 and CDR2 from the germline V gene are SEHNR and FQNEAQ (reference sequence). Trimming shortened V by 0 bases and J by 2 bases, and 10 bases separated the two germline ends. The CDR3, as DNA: TGTGCCAGCAGCTTAGCTAGGACGGGACAAGAGACCCAGTACTTC. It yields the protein CASSLARTGQETQYF.

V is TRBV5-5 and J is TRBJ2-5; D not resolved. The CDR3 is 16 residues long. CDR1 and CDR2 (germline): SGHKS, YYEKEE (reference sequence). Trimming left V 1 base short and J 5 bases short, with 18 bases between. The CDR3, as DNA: TGTGCCAGCAGCTTGATGTCCGCGCTTGAAGCGGAGACCCAGTACTTC. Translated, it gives CASSLMSALEAETQYF. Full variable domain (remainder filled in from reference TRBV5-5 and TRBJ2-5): DAGVTQSPTHLIKTRGQQVTLRCSPISGHKSVSWYQQVLGQGPQFIFQYYEKEERGRGNFPDRFSARQFPNYSSELNVNALLLGDSALYLCASSLMSALEAETQYFGPGTRLLVL.

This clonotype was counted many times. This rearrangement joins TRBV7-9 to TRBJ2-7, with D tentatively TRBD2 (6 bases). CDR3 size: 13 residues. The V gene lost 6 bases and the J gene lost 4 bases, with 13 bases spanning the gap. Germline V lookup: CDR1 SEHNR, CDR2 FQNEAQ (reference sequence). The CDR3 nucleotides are TGTGCCAGCAGGTCAGGAGCGGGTTACGAGCAGTACTTC. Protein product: CASRSGAGYEQYF.

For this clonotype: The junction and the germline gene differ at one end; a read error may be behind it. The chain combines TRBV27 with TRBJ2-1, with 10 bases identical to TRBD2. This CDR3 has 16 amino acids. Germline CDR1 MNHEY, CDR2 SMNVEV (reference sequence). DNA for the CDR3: TGCGCCAGCAGTACCCACCTAGCGGGAGCCAACAATGAGCAGTTCTTC. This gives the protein CASSTHLAGANNEQFF.

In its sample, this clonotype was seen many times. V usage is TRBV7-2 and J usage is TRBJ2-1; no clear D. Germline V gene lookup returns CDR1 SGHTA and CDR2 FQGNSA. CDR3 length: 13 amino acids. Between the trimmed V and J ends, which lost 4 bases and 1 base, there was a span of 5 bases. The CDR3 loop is CASSSYSYNEQFF. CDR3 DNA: TGTGCCAGCAGCTCCTATTCCTACAATGAGCAGTTCTTC. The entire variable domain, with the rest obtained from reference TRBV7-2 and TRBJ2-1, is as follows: GAGVSQSPSNKVTEKGKDVELRCDPISGHTALYWYRQSLGQGLEFLIYFQGNSAPDKSGLPSDRFSAERTGGSVSTLTIQRTQQEDSAVYLCASSSYSYNEQFFGPGTRLTVL.

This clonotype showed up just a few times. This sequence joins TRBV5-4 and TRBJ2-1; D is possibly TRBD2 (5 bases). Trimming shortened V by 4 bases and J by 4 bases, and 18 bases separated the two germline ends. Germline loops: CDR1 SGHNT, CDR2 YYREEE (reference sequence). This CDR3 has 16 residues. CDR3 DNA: TGTGCCAGCAGCCCTGAGGGCCTTCTAACTTACAATGAGCAGTTCTTC. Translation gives CASSPEGLLTYNEQFF.

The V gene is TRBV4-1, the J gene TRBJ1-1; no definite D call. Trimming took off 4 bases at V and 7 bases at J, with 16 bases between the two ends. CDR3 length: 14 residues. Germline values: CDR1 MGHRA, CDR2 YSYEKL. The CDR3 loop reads CASSPTTGSFEAFF. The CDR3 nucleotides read TGCGCCAGCAGCCCCACTACCGGGAGTTTTGAAGCTTTCTTT.

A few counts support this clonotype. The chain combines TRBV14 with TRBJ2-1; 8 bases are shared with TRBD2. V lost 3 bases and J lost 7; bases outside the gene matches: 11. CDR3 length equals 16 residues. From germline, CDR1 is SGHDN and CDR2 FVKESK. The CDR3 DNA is TGTGCCAGCAGCCACCCTAACGGGAGGGCCTGGAATGAGCAGTTCTTC. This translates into CASSHPNGRAWNEQFF.

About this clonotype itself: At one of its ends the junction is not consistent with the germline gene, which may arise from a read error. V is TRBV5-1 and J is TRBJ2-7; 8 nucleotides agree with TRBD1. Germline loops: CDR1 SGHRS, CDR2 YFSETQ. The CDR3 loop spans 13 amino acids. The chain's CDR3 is CAGSRDRLYEQYF. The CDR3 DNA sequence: TGCGCCGGCAGCCGGGACAGGCTGTACGAGCAGTACTTC.

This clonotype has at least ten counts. The CDR3 is CASSPGDRGGTSGRNEQFF. The CDR3 DNA is TGTGCCAGCAGCCCAGGGGACAGGGGAGGGACTAGCGGGAGAAATGAGCAGTTCTTC. V gene TRBV7-2 combines with J gene TRBJ2-1, with 14 bases lining up with TRBD2. Germline trimming cut 5 bases from V and 7 bases from J; bases unmatched to any gene: 16. The CDR3 is 19 residues long. Germline V CDR1 and CDR2: SGHTA, FQGNSA.